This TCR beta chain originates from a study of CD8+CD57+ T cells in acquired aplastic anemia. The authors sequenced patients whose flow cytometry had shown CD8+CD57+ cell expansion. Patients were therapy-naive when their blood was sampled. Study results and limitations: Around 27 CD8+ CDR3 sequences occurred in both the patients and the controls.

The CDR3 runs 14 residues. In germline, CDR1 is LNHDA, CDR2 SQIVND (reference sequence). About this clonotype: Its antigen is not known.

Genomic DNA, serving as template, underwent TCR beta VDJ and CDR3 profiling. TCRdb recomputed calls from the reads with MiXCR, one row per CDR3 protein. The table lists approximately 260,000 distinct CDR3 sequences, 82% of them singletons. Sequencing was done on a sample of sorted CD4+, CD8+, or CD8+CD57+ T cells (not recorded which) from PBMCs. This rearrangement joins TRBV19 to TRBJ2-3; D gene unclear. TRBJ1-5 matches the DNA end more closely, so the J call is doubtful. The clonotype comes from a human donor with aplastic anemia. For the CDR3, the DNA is TGTGCCAGTAGTATAGCGGGAGGTGCCGACACGCAGCATTTT. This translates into CASSIAGGADTQHF.